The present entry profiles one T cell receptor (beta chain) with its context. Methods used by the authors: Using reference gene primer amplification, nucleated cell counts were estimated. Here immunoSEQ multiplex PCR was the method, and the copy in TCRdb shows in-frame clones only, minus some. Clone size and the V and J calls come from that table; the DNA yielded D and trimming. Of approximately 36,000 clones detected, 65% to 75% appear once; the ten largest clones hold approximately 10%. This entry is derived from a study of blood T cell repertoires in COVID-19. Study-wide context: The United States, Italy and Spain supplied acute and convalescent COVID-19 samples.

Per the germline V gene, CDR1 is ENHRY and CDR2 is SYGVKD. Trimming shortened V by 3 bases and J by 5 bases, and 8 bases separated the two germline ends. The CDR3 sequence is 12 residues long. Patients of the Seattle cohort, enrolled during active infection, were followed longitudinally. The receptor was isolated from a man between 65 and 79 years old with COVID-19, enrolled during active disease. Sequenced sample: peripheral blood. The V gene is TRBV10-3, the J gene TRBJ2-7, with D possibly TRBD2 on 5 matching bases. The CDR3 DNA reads TGTGCCATCAGTGATCGACTAAACGAGCAGTACTTC. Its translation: CAISDRLNEQYF.